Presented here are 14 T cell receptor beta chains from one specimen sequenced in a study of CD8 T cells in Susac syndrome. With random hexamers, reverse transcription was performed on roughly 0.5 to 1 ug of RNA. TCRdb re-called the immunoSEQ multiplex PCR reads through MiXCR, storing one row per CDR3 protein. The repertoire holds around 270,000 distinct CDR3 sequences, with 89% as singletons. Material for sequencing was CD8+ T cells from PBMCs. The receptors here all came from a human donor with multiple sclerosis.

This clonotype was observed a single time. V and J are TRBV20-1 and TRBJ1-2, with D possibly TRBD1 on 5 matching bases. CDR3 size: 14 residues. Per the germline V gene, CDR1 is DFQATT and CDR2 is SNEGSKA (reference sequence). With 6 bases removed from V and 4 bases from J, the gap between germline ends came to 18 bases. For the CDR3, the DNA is TGCAGTGCCACTAGGACGGCCGGGACCTATGGCTACACCTTC. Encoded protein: CSATRTAGTYGYTF.

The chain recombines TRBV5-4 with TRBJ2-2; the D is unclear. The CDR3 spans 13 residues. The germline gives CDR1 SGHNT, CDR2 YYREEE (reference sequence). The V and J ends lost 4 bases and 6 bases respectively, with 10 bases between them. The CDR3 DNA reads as TGTGCCAGCAGCCCGAGTCCGGCCGGGGAGCTGTTTTTT. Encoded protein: CASSPSPAGELFF.

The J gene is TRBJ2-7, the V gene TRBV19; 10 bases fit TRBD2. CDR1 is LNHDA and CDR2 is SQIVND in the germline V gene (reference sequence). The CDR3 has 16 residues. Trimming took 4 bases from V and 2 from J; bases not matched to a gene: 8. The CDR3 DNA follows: TGTGCCAGTAGTACCGGACTAGCGGCCCGTACCTACGAGCAGTACTTC. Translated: CASSTGLAARTYEQYF. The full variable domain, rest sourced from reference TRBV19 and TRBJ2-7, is DGGITQSPKYLFRKEGQNVTLSCEQNLNHDAMYWYRQDPGQGLRLIYYSQIVNDFQKGDIAEGYSVSREKKESFPLTVTSAQKNPTAFYLCASSTGLAARTYEQYFGPGTRLTVT.

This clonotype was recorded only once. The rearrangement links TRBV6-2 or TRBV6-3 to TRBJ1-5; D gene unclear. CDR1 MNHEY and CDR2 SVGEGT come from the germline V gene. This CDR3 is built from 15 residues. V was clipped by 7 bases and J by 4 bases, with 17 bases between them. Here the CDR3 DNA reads TGTGCCAGCAAGGAGGGAGGTGTTGCAAATCAGCCCCAGCATTTT. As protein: CASKEGGVANQPQHF.

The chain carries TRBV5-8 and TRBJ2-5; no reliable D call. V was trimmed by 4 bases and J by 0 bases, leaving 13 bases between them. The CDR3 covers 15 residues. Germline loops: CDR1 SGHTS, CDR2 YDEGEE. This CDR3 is CASSPGFNNQETQYF. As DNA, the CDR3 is TGTGCCAGCAGCCCCGGGTTCAACAACCAAGAGACCCAGTACTTC.

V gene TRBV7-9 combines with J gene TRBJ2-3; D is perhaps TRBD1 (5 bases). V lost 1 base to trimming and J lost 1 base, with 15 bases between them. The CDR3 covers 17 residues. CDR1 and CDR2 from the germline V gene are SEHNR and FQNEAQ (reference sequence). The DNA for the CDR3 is TGTGCCAGCAGCTTAGTAGCTCAGGGTTCAGGCACAGATACGCAGTATTTT. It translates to CASSLVAQGSGTDTQYF.

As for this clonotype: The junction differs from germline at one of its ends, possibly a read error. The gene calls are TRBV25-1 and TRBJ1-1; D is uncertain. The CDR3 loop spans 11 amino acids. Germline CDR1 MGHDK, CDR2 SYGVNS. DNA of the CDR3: TGTGCCAGCAGTGAAAATGGTGAAACTTTCTTT. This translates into CASSENGETFF.

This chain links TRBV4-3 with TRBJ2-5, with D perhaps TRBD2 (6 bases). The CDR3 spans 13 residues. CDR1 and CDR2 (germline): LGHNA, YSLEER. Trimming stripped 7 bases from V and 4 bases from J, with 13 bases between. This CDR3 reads CASTLEGRETQYF. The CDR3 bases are TGCGCCAGCACCCTGGAGGGCAGAGAGACCCAGTACTTC.

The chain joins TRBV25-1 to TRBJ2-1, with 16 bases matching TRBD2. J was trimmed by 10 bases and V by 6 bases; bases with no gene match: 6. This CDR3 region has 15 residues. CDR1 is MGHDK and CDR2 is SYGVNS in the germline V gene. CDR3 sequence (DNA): TGTGCCAGCAGGGGACTAGCGGGGGGGCCTAGAGAGCAGTTCTTC. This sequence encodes CASRGLAGGPREQFF.

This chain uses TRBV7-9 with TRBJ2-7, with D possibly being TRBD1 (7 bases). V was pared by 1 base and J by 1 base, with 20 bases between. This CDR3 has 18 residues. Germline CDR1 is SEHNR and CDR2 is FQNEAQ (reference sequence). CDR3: CASSLVRVEGAVSYEQYF. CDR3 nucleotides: TGTGCCAGCAGCTTAGTTCGGGTGGAGGGGGCAGTTTCCTACGAGCAGTACTTC. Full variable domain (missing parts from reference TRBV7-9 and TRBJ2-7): DTGVSQNPRHKITKRGQNVTFRCDPISEHNRLYWYRQTLGQGPEFLTYFQNEAQLEKSRLLSDRFSAERPKGSFSTLEIQRTEQGDSAMYLCASSLVRVEGAVSYEQYFGPGTRLTVT.

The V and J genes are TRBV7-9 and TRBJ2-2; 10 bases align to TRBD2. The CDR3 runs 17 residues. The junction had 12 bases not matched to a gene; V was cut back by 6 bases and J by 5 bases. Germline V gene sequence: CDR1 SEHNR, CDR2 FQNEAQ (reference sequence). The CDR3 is CASSTTAAGGPTGELFF. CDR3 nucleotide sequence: TGTGCCAGCAGTACAACAGCAGCGGGAGGGCCGACCGGGGAGCTGTTTTTT.

The CDR3 sequence: CASSQDRGGYNEQFF. In nucleotides, the CDR3 is TGCGCCAGCAGCCAAGATCGAGGGGGCTACAATGAGCAGTTCTTC. The rearrangement links TRBV4-3 to TRBJ2-1; possible D gene TRBD1, 6 bases. Germline values: CDR1 LGHNA, CDR2 YSLEER. Trimming removed 0 bases from V and 3 bases from J, with 9 bases in between. There are 15 residues in the CDR3.

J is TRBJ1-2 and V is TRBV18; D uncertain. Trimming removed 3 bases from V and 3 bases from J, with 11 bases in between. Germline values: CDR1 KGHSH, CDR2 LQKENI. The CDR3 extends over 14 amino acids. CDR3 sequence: CASSPTRRDYGYTF. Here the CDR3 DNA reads TGTGCCAGCTCACCGACAAGAAGGGACTATGGCTACACCTTC.

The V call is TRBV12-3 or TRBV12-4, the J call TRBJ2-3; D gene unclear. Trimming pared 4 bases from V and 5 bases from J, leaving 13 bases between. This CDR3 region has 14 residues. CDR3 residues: CASSSGPDGDTQYF. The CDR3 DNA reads TGTGCCAGCAGTTCTGGGCCAGATGGAGATACGCAGTATTTT.